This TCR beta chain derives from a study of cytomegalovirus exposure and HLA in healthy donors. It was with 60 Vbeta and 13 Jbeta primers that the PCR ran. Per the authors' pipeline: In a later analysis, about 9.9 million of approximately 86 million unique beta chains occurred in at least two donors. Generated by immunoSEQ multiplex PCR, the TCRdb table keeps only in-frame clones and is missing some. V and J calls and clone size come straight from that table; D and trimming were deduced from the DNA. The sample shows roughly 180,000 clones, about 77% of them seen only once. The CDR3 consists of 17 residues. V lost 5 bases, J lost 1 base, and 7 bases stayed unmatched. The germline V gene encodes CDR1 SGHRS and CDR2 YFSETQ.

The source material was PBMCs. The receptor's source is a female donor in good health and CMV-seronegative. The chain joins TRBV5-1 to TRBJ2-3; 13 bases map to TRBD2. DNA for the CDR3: TGCGCCAGCAGAAGGTTTACTAGCGGGGGGGGCACAGATACGCAGTATTTT. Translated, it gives CASRRFTSGGGTDTQYF.